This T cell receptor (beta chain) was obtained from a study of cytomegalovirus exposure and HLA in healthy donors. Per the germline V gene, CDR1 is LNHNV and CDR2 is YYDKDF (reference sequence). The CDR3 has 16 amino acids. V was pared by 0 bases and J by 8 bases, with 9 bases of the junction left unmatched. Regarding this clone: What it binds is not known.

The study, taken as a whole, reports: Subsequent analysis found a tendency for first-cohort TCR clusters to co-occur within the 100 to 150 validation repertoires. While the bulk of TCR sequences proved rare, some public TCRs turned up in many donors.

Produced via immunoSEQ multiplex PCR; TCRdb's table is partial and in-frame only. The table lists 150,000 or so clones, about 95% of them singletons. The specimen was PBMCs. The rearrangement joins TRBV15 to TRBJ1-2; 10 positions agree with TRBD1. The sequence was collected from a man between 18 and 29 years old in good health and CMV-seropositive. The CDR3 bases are TGTGCCACCAGCAGAGATCCCGGGACAGGGGCGTGGGGCTACACCTTC. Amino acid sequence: CATSRDPGTGAWGYTF.